The rows below give T cell receptor beta chains drawn from one sample of a study of cytomegalovirus exposure and HLA in healthy donors. Some clones are missing from TCRdb's copy, which holds only in-frame ones; the method was immunoSEQ multiplex PCR. This sample has approximately 140,000 clones, with 79% found just once. The sample consisted of PBMCs. The receptors were gathered from a man between 50 and 59 years old in good health and CMV-seropositive. The CDR3 runs from the conserved cysteine through the conserved F or W. The D gene is left open where the match is weak. Clone sizes are given selectively: once, few, many, or a class where the clone is expanded.

>TRBV29-1|TRBJ2-7|-|TRBD2
CSVTSGTSGSEQYF
TGCAGCGTTACTTCCGGGACTAGCGGGAGCGAGCAGTACTTC
>TRBV6-1|TRBJ2-3|-|TRBD1
CASRPDRVSDTQYF
TGTGCCAGCAGACCGGACAGGGTGTCAGATACGCAGTATTTT
>TRBV27|TRBJ2-3|-|-
CASISGVTQYF
TGTGCCAGCATTTCAGGGGTTACGCAGTATTTT
>TRBV7-2|TRBJ1-6|-|-
CASSPSQGTDNSPLHF
TGTGCCAGCAGCCCAAGCCAGGGCACTGATAATTCACCCCTCCACTTT
>TRBV7-8|TRBJ2-3|-|TRBD2
CASSSPRWAGEADTQYF
TGTGCCAGCAGCTCCCCCCGGTGGGCGGGAGAAGCAGATACGCAGTATTTT
>TRBV10-3|TRBJ2-7|once|TRBD1
CAALRGGQGTYEQYF
TGTGCCGCCCTACGCGGAGGACAGGGGACCTACGAGCAGTACTTC
>TRBV6-6|TRBJ1-2|few|-
CASSQQGYNGYTF
TGTGCCAGCAGTCAACAGGGATACAATGGCTACACCTTC
>TRBV5-1|TRBJ2-7|-|TRBD1
CASSQSAGTGNSYEQYF
TGCGCCAGCAGCCAATCTGCCGGGACAGGGAATAGCTACGAGCAGTACTTC
>TRBV7-2|TRBJ1-5|-|TRBD1
CASSPWTGDQPQHF
TGTGCCAGCAGCCCCTGGACAGGGGATCAGCCCCAGCATTTT
>TRBV4-1|TRBJ2-7|-|TRBD2
CASSQRGASGISYEQYF
TGCGCCAGCAGCCAACGTGGGGCTAGCGGAATCTCCTACGAGCAGTACTTC
>TRBV2|TRBJ2-7|once|TRBD2
CASSETSGSLVTEQYF
TGTGCCAGCAGTGAGACTAGCGGGAGTCTGGTTACGGAGCAGTACTTC
>TRBV7-9|TRBJ2-5|-|-
CASSYEGRETQYF
TGTGCCAGCAGCTATGAGGGAAGAGAGACCCAGTACTTC